This TCR beta chain was sequenced during a study of blood T cell repertoires in COVID-19. Study information: The United States, Italy and Spain supplied acute and convalescent COVID-19 samples. PBMCs, B-cell-depleted T cells, or T cells provided the cDNA or gDNA that made up the material.

The ends were cut back, 4 bases at V and 7 bases at J, with 10 bases in the middle. Germline V gene lookup returns CDR1 SGHAT and CDR2 FQNNGV. This CDR3 has 13 residues. Per the study methods: For nucleated cells, counts were estimated from reference gene primer amplification. Repertoires were generated with immunoSEQ multiplex PCR, while TCRdb's copy carries only in-frame clones and drops some. D and trimming were read from the DNA, whereas the V and J calls and clone size are those reported in that table. The sample holds 70,000 to 85,000 clones, more than 65% seen once. Sequenced sample: peripheral blood. The sequence came from an older man with acute or convalescent COVID-19. The genes are TRBV11-2 and TRBJ2-2, with D uncertain. CDR3 protein: CASSSRVVGELFF. The CDR3 DNA is TGTGCCAGCAGCTCCCGGGTAGTCGGGGAGCTGTTTTTT.